This TCR beta chain emerged from a study of T cell responses to AZD1222 COVID-19 vaccine. Some clones are missing from TCRdb's copy, which holds only in-frame ones; the method was immunoSEQ multiplex PCR. The table includes 100,000 to 150,000 clones, 88% detected once. In the case of this clone: Its specificity is not known.

Whole-study results and caveats: Targets within unmutated variant regions were reportedly found for nearly half of spike-specific TCRs.

The sequence was obtained from an adult in good health. The sample consisted of peripheral blood, taken on day 0 of AZD1222 vaccination.

The chain's CDR3 is CASTGLRGTEAFF. The CDR3 DNA reads TGTGCCAGCACTGGACTTCGGGGCACTGAAGCTTTCTTT. This sequence joins TRBV2 and TRBJ1-1; D is unresolved. This CDR3 spans 13 amino acids. V lost 7 bases to trimming and J lost 4 bases, with 13 bases between them. Germline-derived CDR1 and CDR2 are SNHLY and FYNNEI.